Here is one TCR beta chain with its context. Antigen specificity is unknown. These data come from a study of cytomegalovirus exposure and HLA in healthy donors. Study-level findings and limits: Relative to the roughly 690-donor mean, N-insertions were reportedly fewer in an Asian-associated ancestry cluster in a later analysis. Reports state that TCR beta sequences accurately predicted most subjects' HLA-A and HLA-B alleles.

PCR employed 60 Vbeta and 13 Jbeta primers. Sequenced by immunoSEQ multiplex PCR; TCRdb stores in-frame clones only, minus some. In the table there are under 65,000 clones, approximately 81% of which are singletons. With 5 bases clipped from V and 10 bases from J, the junction kept 12 bases outside the gene matches. Germline values: CDR1 MDHEN, CDR2 SYDVKM. This CDR3 spans 16 amino acids. The gene calls are TRBV28 and TRBJ1-6, with 9 nucleotides matching TRBD1. Sequenced input: PBMCs. The sequence came from a woman aged 18-29 years in good health and CMV-seronegative. CDR3 nucleotide sequence: TGTGCCAGCAGTCCTCCGGGACAGGGCTTGGTCTCACCCCTCCACTTT. Protein sequence: CASSPPGQGLVSPLHF.